Following are 2 T cell receptor beta chains from one sample sequenced in a study of spatial heterogeneity in lung cancer. Study-wide results and limits: It was found that expanded intratumoral alpha and beta TCR counts tracked tumor mutation counts.

MiXCR, applied by TCRdb to the 5' RACE reads, yields one record per CDR3 protein. In the table there are roughly 7,400 distinct CDR3 sequences, less than 3.5% of which are singletons. Time point reported: sample taken at primary tumor resection. Antigens of these TCRs are unknown. Sequenced material: lung tumor tissue, taken at surgery. The receptors originated from a male donor with early-stage non-small cell lung cancer.

By frequency in the sample, this clonotype is medium-sized. The chain combines TRBV5-7 with TRBJ2-3; 11 bases match TRBD2. TRBV5-7 is filed as an ORF, its function uncertain. The CDR3 totals 16 residues. Germline trimming cut 4 bases from V and 3 bases from J; bases unmatched to any gene: 7. The CDR3 DNA reads TGTGCCAGCAGCCCCCTAGCGGGAGGTGGTACAGATACGCAGTATTTT. It codes for CASSPLAGGGTDTQYF.

This clonotype was picked up a small number of times. This sequence joins TRBV18 and TRBJ1-6; D remains ambiguous. Looked up from germline, CDR1 is KGHSH and CDR2 is LQKENI. The germline V and J ends were trimmed by 0 bases and 6 bases, with 6 bases remaining between them. There are 14 residues in the CDR3. The CDR3 nucleotides read TGTGCCAGCTCACCACCTAACAGTAATTCACCCCTCCACTTT. Amino acids: CASSPPNSNSPLHF.